This T cell receptor beta chain stems from a study of type 1 regulatory T cells. A single record per CDR3 protein comes from TCRdb applying MiXCR to the reads. The sample lists about 100,000 distinct CDR3 sequences, roughly 31% occurring once. CDR3 length: 15 residues. Germline V CDR1 and CDR2: LGHDT, YNNKEL (reference sequence). V dropped 4 bases and J dropped 0; count of bases not matched to a gene: 5. The sample consisted of CD4+ T cells, either the whole sample or a sorted fraction (not recorded which). The chain recombines TRBV3-1 with TRBJ2-7, with 8 bases aligning to TRBD1. This clonotype was obtained from a human donor in good health. The CDR3 region is CASSRQGAGSYEQYF. CDR3 nucleotide sequence: TGTGCCAGCAGCCGTCAGGGGGCGGGCTCCTACGAGCAGTACTTC.